This TCR beta chain was sequenced during a study of post-analysis software for immune sequencing data. On the study more broadly: Relapsing-remitting, secondary progressive and progressive-relapsing forms of multiple sclerosis all featured among disease courses.

The V end lost 5 bases, the J end lost 5 bases, and 12 bases lay between the germline ends. The CDR3 spans 12 residues. CDR1 and CDR2 (germline): SQVTM, ANQGSEA. The TCR beta cDNA libraries contained unique molecular identifiers. Using its own MiXCR run on the PCR reads, TCRdb lists one record per CDR3 protein. The sample shows 750,000 to 950,000 distinct CDR3 sequences, roughly 58% of them seen only once. Study results and caveats: In multiple sclerosis, normalized Chao1 diversity was significantly below that of controls. TRBV5-6, TRBV5-1 and TRBV20-1 were among four or five TRBV segments more frequent in patients than controls.

This clonotype turned up a few times. What it binds is not known. This rearrangement joins TRBV29-1 to TRBJ2-5; maybe TRBD1 (5 bases). The material sequenced was blood. The sequence was obtained from a girl between 10 and 17 years old with multiple sclerosis. The CDR3 region is CSVHSPGETQYF. The DNA of the CDR3 is TGCAGCGTTCACTCACCAGGGGAGACCCAGTACTTC. Using reference TRBV29-1 and TRBJ2-5 for the parts outside the CDR3, the full variable domain is SAVISQKPSRDICQRGTSLTIQCQVDSQVTMMFWYRQQPGQSLTLIATANQGSEATYESGFVIDKFPISRPNLTFSTLTVSNMSPEDSSIYLCSVHSPGETQYFGPGTRLLVL.